The 8 T cell receptor beta chains in this list originate from one sample, sequenced in a study of T cells in localized non-small cell lung cancer. Only in-frame clones appear in the TCRdb table, and some are missing; sequencing was by immunoSEQ multiplex PCR. Among approximately 140,000 clones listed, roughly nine tenths were seen once. Specimen: peripheral blood, collected before any cancer treatment. The source of these receptors is a female donor older than 55 with stage I lung adenocarcinoma.

The rearrangement joins TRBV28 to TRBJ2-4; TRBD2 matches at 8 bases. The CDR3 has 16 residues. In germline, CDR1 is MDHEN, CDR2 SYDVKM. The trim removed 4 bases at V and 0 bases at J, leaving 5 bases unmatched. CDR3 sequence reads: CASSSAGGLAKNIQYF. The CDR3 region has the DNA TGTGCCAGCAGTTCCGCGGGGGGCCTAGCCAAAAACATTCAGTACTTC.

V usage is TRBV18 and J usage is TRBJ2-4; the D gene is possibly TRBD2 (6 bases). Between the trimmed V and J ends, which lost 0 bases and 6 bases, there was a span of 15 bases. Germline-derived CDR1 and CDR2 are KGHSH and LQKENI. This CDR3 is built from 16 residues. CDR3 sequence (DNA): TGTGCCAGCTCACCACCGGGAGGAATTGGTAGAAACATTCAGTACTTC. This encodes CASSPPGGIGRNIQYF.

The V gene is TRBV5-4, the J gene TRBJ2-2, with 8 nucleotides matching TRBD2. CDR1 and CDR2 from the germline V gene are SGHNT and YYREEE (reference sequence). The V and J ends lost 4 bases and 0 bases, in that order; junction bases with no gene match: 2. This CDR3 contains 15 residues. The CDR3 DNA is TGTGCCAGCAGCCGAGCGGGAGCGAACACCGGGGAGCTGTTTTTT. It is translated as CASSRAGANTGELFF. Supplemented by reference TRBV5-4 and TRBJ2-2, the full variable domain reads ETGVTQSPTHLIKTRGQQVTLRCSSQSGHNTVSWYQQALGQGPQFIFQYYREEENGRGNFPPRFSGLQFPNYSSELNVNALELDDSALYLCASSRAGANTGELFFGEGSRLTVL.

V usage is TRBV11-3 and J usage is TRBJ2-2, with unresolved D. Germline V lookup: CDR1 SGHNT, CDR2 YENEEA. The CDR3 runs to 15 residues. Trimming removed 6 bases at V and 1 base at J, with 12 bases between. CDR3 amino acids: CASRDPTLNTGELFF. The CDR3 DNA sequence: TGTGCCAGCAGGGACCCGACACTGAACACCGGGGAGCTGTTTTTT.

The rearrangement joins TRBV5-4 to TRBJ2-1, with D uncertain. The CDR3 sequence is 16 residues long. V lost 0 bases and J lost 3, with 13 bases in between. Germline V gene sequence: CDR1 SGHNT, CDR2 YYREEE (reference sequence). The CDR3 spells CASSLVGQRLYNEQFF. The CDR3 DNA is TGTGCCAGCAGCTTGGTAGGGCAGCGACTCTACAATGAGCAGTTCTTC.

CDR3 bases: TGTGCCAGTAGTAACTCCGCCAATCAGCCCCAGCATTTT. This gives the protein CASSNSANQPQHF. V usage is TRBV19 and J usage is TRBJ1-5; D not certain. The CDR3 covers 13 residues. The V end was cut by 4 bases, the J end by 3 bases, with 7 bases between. Germline values: CDR1 LNHDA, CDR2 SQIVND (reference sequence).

CDR3 protein: CASSVVTGELFF. The CDR3 DNA follows: TGTGCCAGCAGCGTAGTCACCGGGGAGCTGTTTTTT. The chain employs TRBV9 and TRBJ2-2; D gene unclear. This CDR3 is 12 amino acids long. Germline lookup yields CDR1 SGDLS and CDR2 YYNGEE. The ends were cut back, 0 bases at V and 4 bases at J, with 1 base in the middle.

V usage is TRBV5-8 and J usage is TRBJ2-2; 7 bases agree with TRBD1. The germline CDR1 and CDR2 sequences are SGHTS and YDEGEE. The CDR3 runs to 13 residues. Germline trimming cut 10 bases from V and 2 bases from J; bases unmatched to any gene: 5. The CDR3 spells CAFRDSNTGELFF. CDR3 sequence (DNA): TGTGCCTTCCGGGACAGCAACACCGGGGAGCTGTTTTTT.